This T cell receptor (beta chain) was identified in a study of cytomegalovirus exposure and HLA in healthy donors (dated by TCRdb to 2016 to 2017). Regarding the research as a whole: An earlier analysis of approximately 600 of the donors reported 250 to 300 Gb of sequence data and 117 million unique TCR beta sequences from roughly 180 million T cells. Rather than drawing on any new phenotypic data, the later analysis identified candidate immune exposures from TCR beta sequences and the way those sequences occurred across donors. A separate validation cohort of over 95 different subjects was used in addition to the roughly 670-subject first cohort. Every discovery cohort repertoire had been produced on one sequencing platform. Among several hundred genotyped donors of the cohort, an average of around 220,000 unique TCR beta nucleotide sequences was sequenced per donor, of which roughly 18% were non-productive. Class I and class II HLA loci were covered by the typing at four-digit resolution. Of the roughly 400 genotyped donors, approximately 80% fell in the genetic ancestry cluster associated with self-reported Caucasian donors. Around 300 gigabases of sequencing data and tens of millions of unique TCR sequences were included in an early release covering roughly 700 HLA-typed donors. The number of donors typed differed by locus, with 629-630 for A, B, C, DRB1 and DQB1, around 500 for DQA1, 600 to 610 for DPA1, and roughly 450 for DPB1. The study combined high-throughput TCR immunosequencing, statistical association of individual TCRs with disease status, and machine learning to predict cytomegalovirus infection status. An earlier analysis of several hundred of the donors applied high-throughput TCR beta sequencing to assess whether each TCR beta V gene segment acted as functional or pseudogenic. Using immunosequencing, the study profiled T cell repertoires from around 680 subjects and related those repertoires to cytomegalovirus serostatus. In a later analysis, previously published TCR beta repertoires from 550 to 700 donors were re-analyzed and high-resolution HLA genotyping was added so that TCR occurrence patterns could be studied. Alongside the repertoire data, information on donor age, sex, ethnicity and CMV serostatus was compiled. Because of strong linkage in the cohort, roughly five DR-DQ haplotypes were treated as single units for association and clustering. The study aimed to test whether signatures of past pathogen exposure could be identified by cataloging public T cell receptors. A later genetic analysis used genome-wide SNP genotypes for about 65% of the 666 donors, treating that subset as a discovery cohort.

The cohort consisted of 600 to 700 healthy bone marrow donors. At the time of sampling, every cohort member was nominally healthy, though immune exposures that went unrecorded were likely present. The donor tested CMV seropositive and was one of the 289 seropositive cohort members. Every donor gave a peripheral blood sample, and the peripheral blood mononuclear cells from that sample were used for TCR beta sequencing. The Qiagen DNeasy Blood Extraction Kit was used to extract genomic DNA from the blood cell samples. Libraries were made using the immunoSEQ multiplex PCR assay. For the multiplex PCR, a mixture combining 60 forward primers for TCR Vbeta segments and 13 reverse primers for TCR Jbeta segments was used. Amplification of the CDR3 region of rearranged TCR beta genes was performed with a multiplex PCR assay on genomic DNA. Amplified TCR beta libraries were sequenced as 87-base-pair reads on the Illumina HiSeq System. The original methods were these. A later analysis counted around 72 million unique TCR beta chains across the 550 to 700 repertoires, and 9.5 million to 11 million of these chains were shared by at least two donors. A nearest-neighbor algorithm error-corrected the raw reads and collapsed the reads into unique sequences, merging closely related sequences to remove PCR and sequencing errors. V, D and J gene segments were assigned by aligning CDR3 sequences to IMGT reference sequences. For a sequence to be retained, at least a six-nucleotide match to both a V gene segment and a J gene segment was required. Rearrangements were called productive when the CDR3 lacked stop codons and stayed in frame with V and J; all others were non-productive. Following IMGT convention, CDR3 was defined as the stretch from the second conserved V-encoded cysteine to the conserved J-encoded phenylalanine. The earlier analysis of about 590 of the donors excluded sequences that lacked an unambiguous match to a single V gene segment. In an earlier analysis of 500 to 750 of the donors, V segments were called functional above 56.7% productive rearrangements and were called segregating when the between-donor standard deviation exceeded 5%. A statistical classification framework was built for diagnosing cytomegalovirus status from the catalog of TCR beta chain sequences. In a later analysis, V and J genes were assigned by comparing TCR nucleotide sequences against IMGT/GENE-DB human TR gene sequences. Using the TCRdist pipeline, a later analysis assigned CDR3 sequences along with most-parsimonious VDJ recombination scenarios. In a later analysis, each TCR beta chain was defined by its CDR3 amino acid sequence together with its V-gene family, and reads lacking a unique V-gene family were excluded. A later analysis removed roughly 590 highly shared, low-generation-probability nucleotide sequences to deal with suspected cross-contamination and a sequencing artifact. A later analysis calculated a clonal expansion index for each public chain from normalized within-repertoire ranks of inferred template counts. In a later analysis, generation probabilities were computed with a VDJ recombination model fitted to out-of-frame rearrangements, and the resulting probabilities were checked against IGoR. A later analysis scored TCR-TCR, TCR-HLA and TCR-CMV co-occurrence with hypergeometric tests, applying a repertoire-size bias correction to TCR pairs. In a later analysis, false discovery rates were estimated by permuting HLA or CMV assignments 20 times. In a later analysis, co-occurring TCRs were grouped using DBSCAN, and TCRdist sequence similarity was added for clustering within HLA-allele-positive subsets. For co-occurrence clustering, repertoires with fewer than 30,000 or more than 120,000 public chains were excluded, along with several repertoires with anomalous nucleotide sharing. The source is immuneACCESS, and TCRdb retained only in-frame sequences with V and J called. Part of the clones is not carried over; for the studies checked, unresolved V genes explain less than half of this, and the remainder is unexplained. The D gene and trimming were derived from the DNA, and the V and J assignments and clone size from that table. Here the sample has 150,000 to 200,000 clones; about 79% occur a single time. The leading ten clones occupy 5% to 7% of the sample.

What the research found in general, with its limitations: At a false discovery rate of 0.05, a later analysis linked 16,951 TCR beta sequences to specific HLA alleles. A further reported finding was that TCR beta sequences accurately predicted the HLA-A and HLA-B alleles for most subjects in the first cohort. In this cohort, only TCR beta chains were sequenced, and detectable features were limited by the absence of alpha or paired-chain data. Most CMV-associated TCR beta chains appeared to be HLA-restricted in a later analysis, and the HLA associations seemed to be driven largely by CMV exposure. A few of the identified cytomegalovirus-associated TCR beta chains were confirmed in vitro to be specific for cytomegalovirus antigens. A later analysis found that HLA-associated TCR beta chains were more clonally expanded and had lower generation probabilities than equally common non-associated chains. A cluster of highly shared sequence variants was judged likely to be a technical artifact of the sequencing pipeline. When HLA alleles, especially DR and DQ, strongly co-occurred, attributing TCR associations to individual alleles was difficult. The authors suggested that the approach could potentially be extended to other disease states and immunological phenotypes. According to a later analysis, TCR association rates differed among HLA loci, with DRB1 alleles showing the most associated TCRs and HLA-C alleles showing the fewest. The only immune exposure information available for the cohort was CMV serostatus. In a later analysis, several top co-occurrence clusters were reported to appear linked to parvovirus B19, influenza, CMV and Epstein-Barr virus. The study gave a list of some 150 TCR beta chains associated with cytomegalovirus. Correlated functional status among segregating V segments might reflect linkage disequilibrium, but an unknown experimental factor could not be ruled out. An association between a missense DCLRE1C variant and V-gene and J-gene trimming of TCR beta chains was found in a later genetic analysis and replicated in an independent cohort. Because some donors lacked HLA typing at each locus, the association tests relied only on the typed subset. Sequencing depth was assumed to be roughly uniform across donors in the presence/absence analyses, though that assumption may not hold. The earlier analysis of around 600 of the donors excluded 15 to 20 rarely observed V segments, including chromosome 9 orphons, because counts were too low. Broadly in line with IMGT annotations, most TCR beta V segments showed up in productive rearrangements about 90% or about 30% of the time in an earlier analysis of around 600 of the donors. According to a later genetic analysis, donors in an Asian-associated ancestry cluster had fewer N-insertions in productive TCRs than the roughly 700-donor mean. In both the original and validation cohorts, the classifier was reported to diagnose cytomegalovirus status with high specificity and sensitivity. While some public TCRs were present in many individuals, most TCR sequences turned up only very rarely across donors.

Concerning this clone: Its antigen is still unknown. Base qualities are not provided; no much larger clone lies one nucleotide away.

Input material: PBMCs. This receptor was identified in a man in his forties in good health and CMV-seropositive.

The CDR3 loop reads CASSLGQGVNEQFF. The DNA sequence is as follows: TGTGCCAGCAGCCTAGGACAGGGCGTCAATGAGCAGTTCTTC. The rearrangement joined TRBV6-5 to TRBJ2-1; TRBD1 agrees with 8 junctional bases. Reading from cysteine to phenylalanine, the CDR3 counts 14 amino acids. The retained sequence is limited to the CDR3, 42 bases, with the frame set at the first base. V ends up 6 bases short and J 6 bases short, with an unmatched junction base count of 7. The CDR1 and CDR2 encoded by the germline V gene are MNHEY and SVGAGI.